Below are 4 T cell receptor beta chains sequenced from a single sample in a study of cytomegalovirus exposure and HLA in healthy donors (dated by TCRdb to about 2017). Library preparation used the immunoSEQ multiplex PCR assay. For the multiplex PCR, a mixture combining 60 forward primers for TCR Vbeta segments and 13 reverse primers for TCR Jbeta segments was used. TCRdb carries this immuneACCESS record with in-frame sequences only. Its versions omit some clonotypes, under half of them owing to an unresolved V gene in the studies checked, with the rest unexplained. The sample contains some 150,000 clones, roughly 85% of them found a single time. Together, the top ten hold 2% to 2.5% of the sample. Sample: PBMCs. Every receptor here comes from a man aged 35-49 years in good health and CMV-seronegative.

This rearrangement joins TRBV19 to TRBJ2-5, with 8 bases fitting TRBD1. This CDR3 is built from 17 residues. In germline, CDR1 is LNHDA, CDR2 SQIVND (reference sequence). The V gene end was trimmed by 3 bases and the J gene end by 3 bases; junction bases not matched to a gene: 12. CDR3 sequence (DNA): TGTGCCAGTAGTATCGGGACAGGCAGTGGAATCAAAGAGACCCAGTACTTC. This sequence encodes CASSIGTGSGIKETQYF.

V usage is TRBV10-1 and J usage is TRBJ1-3; D call uncertain. V lost 10 bases to trimming and J lost 4 bases, with 8 bases between them. The CDR3 covers 11 residues. The germline V gene has CDR1 WNHNN and CDR2 SYGVQD (reference sequence). In DNA, the CDR3 is TGCGCCAAGCCGGTGGGAAACACCATATATTTT. It encodes CAKPVGNTIYF.

The chain combines TRBV6-5 with TRBJ1-5, with D possibly TRBD1 on 6 matching bases. This CDR3 spans 13 amino acids. The germline V and J ends were trimmed by 1 base and 7 bases, with 8 bases remaining between them. The germline CDR1 and CDR2 sequences are MNHEY and SVGAGI. CDR3 residues: CASSYYQGQPQHF. CDR3 sequence (DNA): TGTGCCAGCAGTTACTATCAGGGGCAGCCCCAGCATTTT.

This clone appeared once. The V call is TRBV5-4, the J call TRBJ1-1; 9 positions match TRBD1. In germline, CDR1 is SGHNT, CDR2 YYREEE (reference sequence). Germline trimming cut 0 bases from V and 2 bases from J; bases unmatched to any gene: 2. This CDR3 spans 15 amino acids. The CDR3 DNA reads as TGTGCCAGCAGCTTGGGGACAGGGGTAAACACTGAAGCTTTCTTT. Its protein is CASSLGTGVNTEAFF.